This TCR beta chain was recovered during a study of blood T cell dynamics during melanoma immunotherapy. V dropped 1 base and J dropped 5; count of bases not matched to a gene: 6. Germline CDR1 reads LNHDA; CDR2 reads SQIVND (reference sequence). CDR3 length equals 16 residues. Time point given: pre-treatment baseline. Here immunoSEQ multiplex PCR was the method, and the copy in TCRdb shows in-frame clones only, minus some. Of around 6,300 clones in the sample, about nine tenths were seen once. The gene calls are TRBV19 and TRBJ2-5, with 11 nucleotides matching TRBD1. The clonotype originates from a human donor with melanoma. The sample in question was cell-free DNA from blood, obtained from a patient treated with checkpoint blockade. The CDR3 reads CASSIGGTGGRETQYF. CDR3 bases: TGTGCCAGTAGTATAGGCGGGACAGGGGGTCGGGAGACCCAGTACTTC.